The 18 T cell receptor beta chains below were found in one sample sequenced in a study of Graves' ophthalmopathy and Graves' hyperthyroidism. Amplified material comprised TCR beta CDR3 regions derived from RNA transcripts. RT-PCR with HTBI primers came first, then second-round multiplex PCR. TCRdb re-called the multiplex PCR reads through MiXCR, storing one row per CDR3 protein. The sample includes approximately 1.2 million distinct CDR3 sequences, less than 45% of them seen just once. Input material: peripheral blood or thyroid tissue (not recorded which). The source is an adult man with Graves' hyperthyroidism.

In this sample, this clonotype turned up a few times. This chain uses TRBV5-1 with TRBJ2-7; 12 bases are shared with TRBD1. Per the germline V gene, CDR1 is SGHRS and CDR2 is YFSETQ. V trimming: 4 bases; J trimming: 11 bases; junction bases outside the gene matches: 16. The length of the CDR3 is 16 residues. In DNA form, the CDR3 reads TGCGCCAGCAGCCCAGTGCTTAAGGGACAGGGGGCGGGGGAGTACTTC. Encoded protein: CASSPVLKGQGAGEYF.

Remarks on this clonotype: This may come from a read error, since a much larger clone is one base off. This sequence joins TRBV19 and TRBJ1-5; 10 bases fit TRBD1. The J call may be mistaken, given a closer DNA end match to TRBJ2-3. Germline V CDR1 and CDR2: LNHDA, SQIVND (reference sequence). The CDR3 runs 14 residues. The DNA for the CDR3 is TGTGCCACCAGGGACAGGGGTAACAATCAGCCCCAGTATTTT. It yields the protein CATRDRGNNQPQYF.

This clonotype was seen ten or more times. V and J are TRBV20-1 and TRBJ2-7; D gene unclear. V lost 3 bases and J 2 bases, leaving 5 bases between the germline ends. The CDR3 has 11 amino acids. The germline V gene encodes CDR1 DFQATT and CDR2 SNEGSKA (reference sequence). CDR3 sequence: CSASQAYEQYF. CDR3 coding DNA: TGCAGTGCTAGTCAGGCCTACGAGCAGTACTTC.

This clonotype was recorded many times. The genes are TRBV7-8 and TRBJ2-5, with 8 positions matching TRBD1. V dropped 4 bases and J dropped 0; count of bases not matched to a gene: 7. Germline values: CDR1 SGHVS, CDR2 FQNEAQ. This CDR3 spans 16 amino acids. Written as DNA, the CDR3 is TGTGCCAGCAGCTCCCGGGACAGGCTATACCAAGAGACCCAGTACTTC. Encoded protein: CASSSRDRLYQETQYF.

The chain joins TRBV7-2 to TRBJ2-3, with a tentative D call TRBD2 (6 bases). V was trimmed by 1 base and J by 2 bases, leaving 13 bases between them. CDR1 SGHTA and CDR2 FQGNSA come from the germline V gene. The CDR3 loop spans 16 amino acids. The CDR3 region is CASSLGDSLLTDTQYF. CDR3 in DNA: TGTGCCAGCAGCTTAGGGGACTCTCTTCTCACAGATACGCAGTATTTT.

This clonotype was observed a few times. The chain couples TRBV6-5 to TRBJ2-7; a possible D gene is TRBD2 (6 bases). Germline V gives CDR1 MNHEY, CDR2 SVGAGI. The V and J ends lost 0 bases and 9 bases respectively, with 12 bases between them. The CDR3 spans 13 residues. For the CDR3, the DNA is TGTGCCAGCAGTTACTCTTTTATGGGAGGGCAGTACTTC. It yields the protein CASSYSFMGGQYF.

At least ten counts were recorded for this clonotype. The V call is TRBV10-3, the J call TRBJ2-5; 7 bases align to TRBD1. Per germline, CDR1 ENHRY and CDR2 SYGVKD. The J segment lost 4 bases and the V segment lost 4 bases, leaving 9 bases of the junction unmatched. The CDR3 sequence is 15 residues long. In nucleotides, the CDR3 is TGTGCCATCAGTGGTGAGGGGGCCGTCATAGAGACCCAGTACTTC. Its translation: CAISGEGAVIETQYF.

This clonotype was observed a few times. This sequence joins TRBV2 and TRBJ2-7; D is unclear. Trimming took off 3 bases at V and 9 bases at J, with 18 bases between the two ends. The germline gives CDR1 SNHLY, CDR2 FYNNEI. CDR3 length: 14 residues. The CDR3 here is CASSDRFNYLLQYF. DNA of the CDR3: TGTGCCAGCAGTGACAGGTTTAATTATCTCCTGCAGTACTTC. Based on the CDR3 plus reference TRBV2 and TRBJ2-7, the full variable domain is EPEVTQTPSHQVTQMGQEVILRCVPISNHLYFYWYRQILGQKVEFLVSFYNNEISEKSEIFDDQFSVERPDGSNFTLKIRSTKLEDSAMYFCASSDRFNYLLQYFGPGTRLTVT.

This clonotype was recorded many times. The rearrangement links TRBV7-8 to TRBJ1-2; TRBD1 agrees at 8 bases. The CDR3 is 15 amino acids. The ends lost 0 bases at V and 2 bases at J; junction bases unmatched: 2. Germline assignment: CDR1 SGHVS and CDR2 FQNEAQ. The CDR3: CASSLAYRGNYGYTF. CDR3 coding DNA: TGTGCCAGCAGCTTAGCCTACAGGGGGAACTATGGCTACACCTTC.

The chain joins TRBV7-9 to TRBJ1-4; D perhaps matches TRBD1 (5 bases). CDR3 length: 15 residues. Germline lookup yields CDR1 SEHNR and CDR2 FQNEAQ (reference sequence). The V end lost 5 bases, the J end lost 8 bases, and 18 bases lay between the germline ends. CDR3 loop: CASSLGWGFPEKLFF. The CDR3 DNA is TGTGCCAGCAGCCTTGGGTGGGGGTTTCCGGAAAAACTGTTTTTT.

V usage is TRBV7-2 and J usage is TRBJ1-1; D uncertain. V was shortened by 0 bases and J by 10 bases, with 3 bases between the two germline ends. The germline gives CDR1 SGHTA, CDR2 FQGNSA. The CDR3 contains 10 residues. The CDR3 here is CASSLAVAFF. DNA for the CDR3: TGTGCCAGCAGCTTAGCTGTAGCTTTCTTT.

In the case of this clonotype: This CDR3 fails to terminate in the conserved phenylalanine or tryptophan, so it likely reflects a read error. The CDR3 DNA follows: TGCAGTGCTCGGAGCGGGACCACGGCCTACGAGCAGTACCTC. This sequence encodes CSARSGTTAYEQYL. This chain connects TRBV20-1 to TRBJ2-7, with 7 bases lining up with TRBD2. The trim removed 5 bases at V and 2 bases at J, leaving 9 bases unmatched. This CDR3 spans 14 amino acids. Germline-derived CDR1 and CDR2 are DFQATT and SNEGSKA (reference sequence).

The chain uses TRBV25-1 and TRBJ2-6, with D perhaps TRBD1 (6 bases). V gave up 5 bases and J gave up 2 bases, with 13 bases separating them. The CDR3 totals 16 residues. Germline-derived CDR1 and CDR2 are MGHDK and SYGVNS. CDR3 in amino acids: CASSPIPGAGANVLTF. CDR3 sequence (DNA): TGTGCCAGCAGTCCCATACCAGGGGCTGGGGCCAACGTCCTGACTTTC.

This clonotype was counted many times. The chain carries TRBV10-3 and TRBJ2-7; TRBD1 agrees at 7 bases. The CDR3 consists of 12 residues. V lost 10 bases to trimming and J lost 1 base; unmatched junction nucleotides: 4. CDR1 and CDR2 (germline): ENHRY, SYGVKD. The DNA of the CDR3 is TGTGCCACTGAGACAGGGTCCTACGAGCAGTACTTC. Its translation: CATETGSYEQYF.

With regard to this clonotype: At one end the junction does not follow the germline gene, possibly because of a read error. The CDR3 DNA reads as TGTGCCAGCAGCTTAGGCCTCAAGGGGAATCAGCCCCAGGATTTT. It is translated as CASSLGLKGNQPQDF. The chain employs TRBV2 and TRBJ1-5; TRBD1 is a possible D gene (5 bases). Germline assignment: CDR1 SNHLY and CDR2 FYNNEI. The CDR3 has 15 residues.

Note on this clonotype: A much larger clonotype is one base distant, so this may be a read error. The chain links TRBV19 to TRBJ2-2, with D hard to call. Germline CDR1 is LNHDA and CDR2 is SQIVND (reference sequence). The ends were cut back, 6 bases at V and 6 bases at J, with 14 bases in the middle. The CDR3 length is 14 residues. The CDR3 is CASRSMSGAGELFF. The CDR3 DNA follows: TGTGCCAGTAGGTCTATGTCAGGCGCCGGGGAGCTGTTTTTT.

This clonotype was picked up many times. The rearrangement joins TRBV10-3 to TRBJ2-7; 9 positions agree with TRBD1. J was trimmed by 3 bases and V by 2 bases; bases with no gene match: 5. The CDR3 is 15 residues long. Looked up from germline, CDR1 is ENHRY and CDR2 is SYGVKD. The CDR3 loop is CAISEDRGSFYEQYF. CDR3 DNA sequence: TGTGCCATCAGTGAGGACAGGGGGAGTTTCTACGAGCAGTACTTC.

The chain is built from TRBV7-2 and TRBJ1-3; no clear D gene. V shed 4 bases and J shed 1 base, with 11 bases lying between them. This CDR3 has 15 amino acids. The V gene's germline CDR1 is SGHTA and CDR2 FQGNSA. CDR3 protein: CASSSPGGSGNTIYF. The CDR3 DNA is TGTGCCAGCAGCTCCCCGGGTGGATCTGGAAACACCATATATTTT.